This T cell receptor (beta chain) is drawn from a study of T cell repertoires in cytomegalovirus infection. Study as a whole: The public TCR beta signatures pointed to both CMV infection and matching HLA type. Study observations and caveats: Ex vivo, HLA-C-restricted CMV-specific TCR beta clonotypes prevailed over the rest of the response.

TCRdb ran MiXCR on the reads and lists one entry per CDR3 protein. The sample consists of 300,000 to 400,000 distinct CDR3 sequences, about a sixth of them appearing once. The CDR3 contains 16 residues. The germline CDR1 and CDR2 sequences are SGHTA and FQGNSA. The ends lost 4 bases at V and 5 bases at J; junction bases unmatched: 10. In regard to this clonotype: What it recognizes is unknown.

The TCR sequence derives from a human donor in good health (CMV status not recorded). Some clones in this sample may be carry-over from other donors' samples. The chain has TRBV7-2 and TRBJ2-3, with 9 bases aligning to TRBD2. The sequenced sample consisted of PBMCs. Here the CDR3 DNA reads TGTGCCAGCAGCTCCACCTGGCGGGGGGGAAAAGATACGCAGTATTTT. It specifies CASSSTWRGGKDTQYF.